Detailed here is one T cell receptor beta chain. These data belong to a study of cytomegalovirus exposure and HLA in healthy donors. Germline V gene data show CDR1 as SGHDT and CDR2 as YYEEEE. V was clipped by 4 bases and J by 5 bases; unmatched bases: 12. The CDR3 sequence is 16 residues long. PCR employed 60 Vbeta and 13 Jbeta primers. Some clones are missing from TCRdb's copy, which holds only in-frame ones; the method was immunoSEQ multiplex PCR. The data show approximately 210,000 clones, 60% to 85% seen once. Sequencing was carried out using PBMCs. The rearrangement links TRBV5-6 to TRBJ2-5; 9 nucleotides align to TRBD1. This TCR was sampled from a woman aged 40-49 years in good health and CMV-seronegative. CDR3 DNA: TGTGCCAGCAGCGACGGGACAGGGTCGATAGGGGAGACCCAGTACTTC. Amino acids: CASSDGTGSIGETQYF.